This TCR beta chain came from a study of blood T cells in healthy people across ages (dated by TCRdb to about 2015). As for the study more broadly: In model experiments, template switching captured roughly one uniquely barcoded TCR beta cDNA molecule for every two T cells. The study measured age-related changes in TCR beta repertoire diversity using deep sequencing normalized with unique cDNA molecular identifiers. Donors were grouped into four age groups: young (average approximately 16 years), middle-aged (39), aged (over 55) and long-lived (about 89). To avoid experimental bias, donors of different ages were distributed randomly across sequencing lanes. The study analyzed two additional independent replicas of 1 million unique cDNA reads from the same blood draw for two donors, one aged 18 to 29 and one aged 80 or older. Broad study findings and their caveats: Observed TCR beta diversity correlated strongly with the percentage of naive T cells measured by flow cytometry. Observed TCR beta diversity per million T cells fell roughly linearly with age, and a significant reduction was already apparent by age around 39. Total diversity estimates from one million sequenced T cells were considered lower bounds and underestimates. The long-lived group showed more naive CD4+ T cells, fewer expanded clones and increased TCR diversity than the aged group, suggesting age selection. Since profiling was done on bulk unsorted PBMCs, naive and antigen-experienced compartments could not be conclusively compared. Donor CMV infection status was unknown, potentially confounding age-related changes in expanded clonotypes.

V and J are truncated by 5 bases and 7 bases respectively, leaving an intervening sequence of 11 bases. Taken from cysteine to phenylalanine, the CDR3 has 12 residues. CDR3 DNA is the only sequence kept; it has 36 bases, read in frame from the first base. For CDR1 and CDR2, the germline V gene lists SQVTM and ANQGSEA. Worth noting for this clonotype: Its antigen is currently not known. Base qualities are not recorded, but no much larger clone differs from it by a single base.

The donors were roughly 39 Caucasian individuals from Russia, aged 6 to 90 years, who were systemically healthy. Around 9.9 milliliters of peripheral blood were collected from each donor into EDTA-treated Vacutainer tubes. Ficoll-Paque density-gradient centrifugation was used to isolate PBMCs, with at least 6.5 million per sample. Trizol reagent was used to extract total RNA from the PBMCs, yielding at least 6 micrograms per sample. Naive CD45RAhigh/CD27high T cell percentages were measured by flow cytometry on a PBMC aliquot from every donor. The protocol used for the library was 5' RACE. For sequencing, an Illumina HiSeq 2500 was employed. A second PCR of roughly 7 to 11 cycles was performed with a sample-barcoded 5' primer and a J-beta primer mix. A template-switch 5' adaptor carrying 12 random nucleotides introduced a unique molecular identifier onto each TCR beta cDNA molecule. Each sample yielded at least 2.5 million CDR3-containing paired-end reads. All of the RNA was converted into first-strand cDNA using the Mint cDNA synthesis kit, with a TRBC-specific oligonucleotide serving as the primer. After uracil-DNA glycosylase treatment, a first 18-cycle PCR used universal primers M1SS and BC2_uni_R on all cDNA. On the authors' methods: For normalization, 1 million high-quality reads, each with a distinct molecular identifier, were randomly selected from each sample. Instead of being binned into consensus sequences, reads with shared molecular identifiers were discarded. CDR3 identification, clonotype clustering and error correction used MiTCR with a Q25 quality threshold and the strictest error-elimination algorithm. A nonparametric unseen species model using Euler transformation provided a lower-bound estimate of total TCR beta diversity. In-frame beta chains were kept once TCRdb had trimmed the public reads at Q25 with fastp and called clones with MiXCR. Every entry covers one CDR3 protein and lists the most common genes and DNA from its rows. The V and J calls were determined by TCRdb, not by the authors. Counted in this sample were roughly 1,500,000 distinct CDR3 sequences; approximately 40% of them appeared once. 7.9% of the sample lies in the top ten.

Recombination linked TRBV29-1 to TRBJ1-4, with no reliable assignment of the D segment. What was sequenced was blood. The receptor comes from a young woman in good health. The DNA sequence is as follows: TGCAGCGTTAAGAAAGGGTCTGAAAAACTGTTTTTT. It translates as CSVKKGSEKLFF.